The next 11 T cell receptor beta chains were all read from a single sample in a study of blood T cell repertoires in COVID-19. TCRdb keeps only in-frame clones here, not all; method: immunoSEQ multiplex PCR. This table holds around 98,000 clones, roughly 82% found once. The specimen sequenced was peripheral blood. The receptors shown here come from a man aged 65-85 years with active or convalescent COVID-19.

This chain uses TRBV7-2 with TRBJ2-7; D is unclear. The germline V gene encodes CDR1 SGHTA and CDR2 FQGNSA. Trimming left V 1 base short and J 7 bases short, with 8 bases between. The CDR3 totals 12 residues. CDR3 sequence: CASSLELGEQYF. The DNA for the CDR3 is TGTGCCAGCAGCTTAGAGCTCGGGGAGCAGTACTTC.

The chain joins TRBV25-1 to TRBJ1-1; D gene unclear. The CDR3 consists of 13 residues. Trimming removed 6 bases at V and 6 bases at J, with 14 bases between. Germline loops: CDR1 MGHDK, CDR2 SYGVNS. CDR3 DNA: TGTGCCAGCAGAGATCGGTTTTATTCTGAAGCTTTCTTT. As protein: CASRDRFYSEAFF. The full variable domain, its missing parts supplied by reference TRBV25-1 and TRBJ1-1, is EADIYQTPRYLVIGTGKKITLECSQTMGHDKMYWYQQDPGMELHLIHYSYGVNSTEKGDLSSESTVSRIRTEHFPLTLESARPSHTSQYLCASRDRFYSEAFFGQGTRLTVV.

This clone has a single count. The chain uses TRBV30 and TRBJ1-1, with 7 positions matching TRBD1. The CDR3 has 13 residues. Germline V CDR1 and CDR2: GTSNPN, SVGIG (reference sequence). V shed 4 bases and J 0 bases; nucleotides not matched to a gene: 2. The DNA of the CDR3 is TGTGCCTGGAAGGGACAGCTGAACACTGAAGCTTTCTTT. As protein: CAWKGQLNTEAFF.

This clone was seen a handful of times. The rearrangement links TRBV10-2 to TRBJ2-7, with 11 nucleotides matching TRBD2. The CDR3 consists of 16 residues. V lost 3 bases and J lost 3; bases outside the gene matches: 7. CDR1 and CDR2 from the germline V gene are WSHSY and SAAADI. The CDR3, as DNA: TGCGCCAGCAGTGATTTTGTAGCGGGGGGGAACTACGAGCAGTACTTC. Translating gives CASSDFVAGGNYEQYF.

CDR3 bases: TGTGCCAGCAGCCAAGACGTACGATACGGTGCAACTAATGAAAAACTGTTTTTT. It encodes CASSQDVRYGATNEKLFF. The chain uses TRBV3-1 (or the pseudogene TRBV3-2) and TRBJ1-4; D is ambiguous. This CDR3 has 18 residues. Germline V gene data show CDR1 as LGHDT and CDR2 as YNNKEL (reference sequence). V was clipped by 0 bases and J by 0 bases, with 14 bases between them.

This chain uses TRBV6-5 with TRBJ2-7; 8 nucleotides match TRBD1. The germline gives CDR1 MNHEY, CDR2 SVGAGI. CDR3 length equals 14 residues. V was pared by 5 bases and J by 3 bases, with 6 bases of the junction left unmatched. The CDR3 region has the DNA TGTGCCAGCAGTCCCTCAGGGGGCCACTACGAGCAGTACTTC. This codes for CASSPSGGHYEQYF.

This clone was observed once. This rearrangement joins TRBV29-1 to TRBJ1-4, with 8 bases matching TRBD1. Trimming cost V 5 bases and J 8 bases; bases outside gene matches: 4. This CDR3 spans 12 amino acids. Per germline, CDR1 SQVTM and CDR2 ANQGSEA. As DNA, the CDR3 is TGCAGCGTTTCAGGGGGCGGCGAAAAACTGTTTTTT. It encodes CSVSGGGEKLFF.

Written as DNA, the CDR3 is TGCGCCAGCAGCCAAGAAGGGTCGGGGAGAGGTGAAGCTTTCTTT. It codes for CASSQEGSGRGEAFF. V is TRBV4-3 and J is TRBJ1-1; D unresolved. The CDR3 is made up of 15 amino acids. Between the trimmed V and J ends, which lost 0 bases and 7 bases, there was a span of 15 bases. The germline gives CDR1 LGHNA, CDR2 YSLEER.

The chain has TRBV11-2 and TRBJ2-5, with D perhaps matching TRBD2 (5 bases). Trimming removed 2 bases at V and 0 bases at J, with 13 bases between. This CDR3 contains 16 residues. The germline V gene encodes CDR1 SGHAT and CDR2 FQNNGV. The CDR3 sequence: CASSLRLGGYQETQYF. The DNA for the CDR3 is TGTGCCAGCAGCTTAAGACTGGGCGGGTACCAAGAGACCCAGTACTTC.

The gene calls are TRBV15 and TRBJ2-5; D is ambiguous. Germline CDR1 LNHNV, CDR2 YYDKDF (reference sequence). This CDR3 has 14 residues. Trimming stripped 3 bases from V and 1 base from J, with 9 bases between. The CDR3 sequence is CATSREPLQETQYF. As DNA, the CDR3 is TGTGCCACCAGCAGGGAGCCCCTCCAAGAGACCCAGTACTTC.

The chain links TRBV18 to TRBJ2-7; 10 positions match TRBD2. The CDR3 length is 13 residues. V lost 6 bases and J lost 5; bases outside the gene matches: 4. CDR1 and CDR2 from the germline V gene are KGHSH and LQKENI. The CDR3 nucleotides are TGTGCCAGCTCTCTAGCGGGGGTTAACGAGCAGTACTTC. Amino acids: CASSLAGVNEQYF.